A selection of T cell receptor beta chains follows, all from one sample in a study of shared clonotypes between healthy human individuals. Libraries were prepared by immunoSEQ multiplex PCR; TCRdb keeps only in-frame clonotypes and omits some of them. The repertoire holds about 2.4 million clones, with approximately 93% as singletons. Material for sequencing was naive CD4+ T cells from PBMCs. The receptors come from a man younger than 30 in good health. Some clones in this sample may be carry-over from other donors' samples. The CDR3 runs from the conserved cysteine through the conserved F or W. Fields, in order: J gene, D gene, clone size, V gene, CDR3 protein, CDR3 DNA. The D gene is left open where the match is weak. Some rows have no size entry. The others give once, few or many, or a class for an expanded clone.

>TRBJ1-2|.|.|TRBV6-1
CASSTGPRQYGYTF
TGTGCCAGCAGTACAGGGCCTCGGCAGTATGGCTACACCTTC
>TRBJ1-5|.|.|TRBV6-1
CASSEVQGYNQPQHF
TGTGCCAGCAGTGAAGTGCAGGGTTACAATCAGCCCCAGCATTTT
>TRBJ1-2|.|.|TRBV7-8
CASSSPTRTDGYTF
TGTGCCAGCAGCTCCCCAACTAGGACGGATGGCTACACCTTC
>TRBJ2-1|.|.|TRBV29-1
CSALGMGTSFF
TGCAGCGCCCTAGGTATGGGAACCTCGTTCTTC
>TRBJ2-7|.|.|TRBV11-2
CASSLTFEQYF
TGTGCCAGCAGCCTGACTTTCGAGCAGTACTTC
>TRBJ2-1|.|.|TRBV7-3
CASSRTRYNEQFF
TGTGCCAGCAGTCGCACTAGATACAATGAGCAGTTCTTC
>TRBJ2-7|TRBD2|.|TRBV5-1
CASSSGGIESSEQYF
TGCGCCAGCAGCTCGGGGGGAATTGAGTCTTCGGAGCAGTACTTC
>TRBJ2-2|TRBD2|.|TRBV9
CASSVSSGRTTGELFF
TGTGCCAGCAGCGTGAGTAGCGGGAGGACGACCGGGGAGCTGTTTTTT
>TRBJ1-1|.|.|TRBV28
CASSLLGARGTEAFF
TGTGCCAGCAGTCTCCTGGGGGCCCGTGGCACTGAAGCTTTCTTT
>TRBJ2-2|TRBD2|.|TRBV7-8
CASSIRLAGPGELFF
TGTGCCAGCAGCATAAGACTAGCGGGACCCGGGGAGCTGTTTTTT
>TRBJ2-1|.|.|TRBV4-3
CASSQVTTNNEQFF
TGCGCCAGCAGCCAAGTAACTACAAACAATGAGCAGTTCTTC
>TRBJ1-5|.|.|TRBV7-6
CASSLDSNQPQHF
TGTGCCAGCAGCTTAGATAGCAATCAGCCCCAGCATTTT
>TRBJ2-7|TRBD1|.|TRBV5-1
CASSLGTGSAYEQYF
TGCGCCAGCAGTTTGGGGACAGGATCCGCCTACGAGCAGTACTTC
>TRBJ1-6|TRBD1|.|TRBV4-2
CASSHATSGQPGSPLHF
TGTGCCAGCAGCCACGCCACCTCGGGACAGCCGGGATCACCCCTCCACTTT
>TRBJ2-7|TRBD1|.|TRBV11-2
CASSGMGQPNDEQYF
TGTGCCAGCAGCGGAATGGGACAGCCGAACGACGAGCAGTACTTC
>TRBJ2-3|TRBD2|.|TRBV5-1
CASSVPGTSGDSTDTQYF
TGCGCCAGCAGCGTCCCCGGGACTAGCGGGGATAGCACAGATACGCAGTATTTT
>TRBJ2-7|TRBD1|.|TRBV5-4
CASSWGTGQGAGQYF
TGTGCCAGCAGCTGGGGGACGGGACAGGGGGCCGGGCAGTACTTC
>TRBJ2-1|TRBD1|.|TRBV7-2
CASSNRPGGGEQFF
TGTGCCAGCAGCAACCGCCCAGGGGGCGGCGAGCAGTTCTTC
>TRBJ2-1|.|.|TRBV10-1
CAPRAATRGEQFF
TGCGCCCCTAGAGCGGCCACCAGAGGTGAGCAGTTCTTC
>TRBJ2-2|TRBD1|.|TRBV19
CASSIGGTGSGELFF
TGTGCCAGTAGTATAGGAGGGACAGGGTCCGGGGAGCTGTTTTTT
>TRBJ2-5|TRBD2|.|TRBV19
CASSDGTSGIRKTQYF
TGTGCCAGTAGTGACGGGACTAGCGGGATAAGGAAGACCCAGTACTTC
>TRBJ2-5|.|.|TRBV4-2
CASSQVGGETQYF
TGTGCCAGCAGCCAAGTAGGTGGGGAGACCCAGTACTTC
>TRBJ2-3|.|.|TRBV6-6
CASSYGQGDFTDTQYF
TGTGCCAGCAGTTACGGGCAGGGTGACTTCACAGATACGCAGTATTTT
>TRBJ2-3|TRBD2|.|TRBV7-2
CASSVGTTQITDTQYF
TGTGCCAGCAGCGTCGGGACTACCCAGATCACAGATACGCAGTATTTT
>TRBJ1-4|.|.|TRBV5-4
CASSTNFRGGGNNEKLFF
TGTGCCAGCAGCACCAATTTCCGGGGAGGGGGAAATAATGAAAAACTGTTTTTT
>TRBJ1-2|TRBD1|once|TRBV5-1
CASSNQGDYGYTF
TGCGCCAGCAGCAATCAGGGGGACTATGGCTACACCTTC
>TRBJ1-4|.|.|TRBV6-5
CASSYRPATNEKLFF
TGTGCCAGCAGTTACAGACCCGCAACTAATGAAAAACTGTTTTTT
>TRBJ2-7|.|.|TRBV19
CASSLQRSSYEQYF
TGTGCCAGTAGTCTACAGAGGAGCTCCTACGAGCAGTACTTC
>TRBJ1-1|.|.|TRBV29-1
CSVGRGTEAFF
TGCAGCGTTGGACGGGGAACAGAAGCTTTCTTT
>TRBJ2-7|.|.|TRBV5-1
CASSPNRFDEQYF
TGCGCCAGCAGCCCGAACAGATTCGACGAGCAGTACTTC
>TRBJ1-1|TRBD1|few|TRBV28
CASRPSGQGPMNTEAFF
TGTGCCAGCAGGCCATCGGGACAGGGACCGATGAACACTGAAGCTTTCTTT
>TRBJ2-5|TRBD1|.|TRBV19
CASSDTGQGYRETQYF
TGTGCCAGTAGCGATACGGGACAGGGCTACCGGGAGACCCAGTACTTC
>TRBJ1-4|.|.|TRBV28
CASSQTYGELFF
TGTGCCAGCAGTCAAACCTACGGGGAACTGTTTTTT
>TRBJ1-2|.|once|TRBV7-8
CASSSSRVWSSYGYTF
TGTGCCAGCAGCTCATCCCGGGTCTGGAGCTCCTATGGCTACACCTTC
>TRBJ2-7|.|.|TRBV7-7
CASSPWARNEQYF
TGTGCCAGCAGCCCCTGGGCGAGAAACGAGCAGTACTTC
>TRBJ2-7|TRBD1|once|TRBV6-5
CASRTDRGTYEQYF
TGTGCCAGCAGGACCGACAGGGGAACCTACGAGCAGTACTTC
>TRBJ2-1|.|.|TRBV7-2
CASSLKPRSSYNEQFF
TGTGCCAGCAGCTTAAAACCCCGGAGCTCCTACAATGAGCAGTTCTTC
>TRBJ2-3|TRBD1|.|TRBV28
CASSLVGQGTDTQYF
TGTGCCAGCAGTTTAGTTGGACAGGGCACAGATACGCAGTATTTT
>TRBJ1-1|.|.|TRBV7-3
CASSPSGGTEAFF
TGTGCCAGCAGCCCCAGTGGGGGGACTGAAGCTTTCTTT
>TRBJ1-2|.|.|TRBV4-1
CASSQGRTDNYGYTF
TGCGCCAGCAGCCAGGGAAGGACGGACAACTATGGCTACACCTTC
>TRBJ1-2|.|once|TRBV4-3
CASSQDEGGTPTYGYTF
TGCGCCAGCAGCCAAGATGAGGGCGGGACCCCCACGTATGGCTACACCTTC
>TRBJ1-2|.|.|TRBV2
CASTWGSSGTF
TGTGCCAGCACCTGGGGGTCGTCGGGGACCTTC
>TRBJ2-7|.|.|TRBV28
CASSLGRSYEQYF
TGTGCCAGCAGTTTGGGACGGTCGTACGAGCAGTACTTC
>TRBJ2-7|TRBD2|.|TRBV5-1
CASSPLAGGRDEQYF
TGCGCCAGCAGCCCACTAGCGGGAGGGCGGGACGAGCAGTACTTC
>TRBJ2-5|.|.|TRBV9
CASSVAGSGQETQYF
TGTGCCAGCAGCGTAGCTGGTAGCGGTCAAGAGACCCAGTACTTC
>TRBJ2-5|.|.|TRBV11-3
CASSPGSGVLETQYF
TGTGCCAGCAGCCCGGGGTCAGGGGTTTTAGAGACCCAGTACTTC
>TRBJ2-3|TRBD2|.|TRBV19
CASSMMWGLAGEGTDTQYF
TGTGCCAGTAGTATGATGTGGGGACTAGCGGGAGAAGGCACAGATACGCAGTATTTT
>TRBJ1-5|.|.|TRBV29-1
CSVGGPNQPQHF
TGCAGCGTTGGGGGACCGAATCAGCCCCAGCATTTT
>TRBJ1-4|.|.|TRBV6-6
CASSYSSRAGEKLFF
TGTGCCAGCAGTTACTCGAGTAGGGCCGGTGAAAAACTGTTTTTT
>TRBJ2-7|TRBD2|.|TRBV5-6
CASSHAGGGGTYEQYF
TGTGCCAGCAGCCATGCGGGAGGAGGTGGAACCTACGAGCAGTACTTC
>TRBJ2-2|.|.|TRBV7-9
CASSLEGSGELFF
TGTGCCAGCAGCTTAGAGGGTTCCGGGGAGCTGTTTTTT
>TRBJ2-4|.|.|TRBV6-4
CASSDETGNIQYF
TGTGCCAGCAGTGACGAGACAGGAAACATTCAGTACTTC
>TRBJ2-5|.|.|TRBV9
CASSGLPGWEQETQYF
TGTGCCAGCAGCGGCCTCCCAGGGTGGGAACAAGAGACCCAGTACTTC
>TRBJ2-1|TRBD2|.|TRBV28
CASRTSGGGHEQFF
TGTGCCAGCAGGACTAGCGGAGGGGGGCATGAGCAGTTCTTC
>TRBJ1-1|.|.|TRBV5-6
CASFLDVNTEAFF
TGTGCCAGCTTTCTCGACGTGAACACTGAAGCTTTCTTT